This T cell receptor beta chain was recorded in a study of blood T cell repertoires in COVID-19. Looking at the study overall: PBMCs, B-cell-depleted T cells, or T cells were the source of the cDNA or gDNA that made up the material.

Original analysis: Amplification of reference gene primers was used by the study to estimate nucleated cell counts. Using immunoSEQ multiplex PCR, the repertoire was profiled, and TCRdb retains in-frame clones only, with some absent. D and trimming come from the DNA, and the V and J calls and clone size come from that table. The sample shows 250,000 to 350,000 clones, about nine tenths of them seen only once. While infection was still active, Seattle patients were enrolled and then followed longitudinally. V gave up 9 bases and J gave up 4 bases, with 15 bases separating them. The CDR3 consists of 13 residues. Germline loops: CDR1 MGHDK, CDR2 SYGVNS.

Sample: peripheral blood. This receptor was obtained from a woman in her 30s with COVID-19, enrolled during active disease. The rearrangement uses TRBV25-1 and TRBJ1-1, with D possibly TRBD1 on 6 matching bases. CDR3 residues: CASSVGGGTEAFF. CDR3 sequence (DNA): TGTGCCAGTAGCGTGGGAGGGGGCACTGAAGCTTTCTTT.